Shown below are 26 T cell receptor beta chains from a single sample sequenced in a study of blood T cell repertoires in COVID-19. The data were produced by immunoSEQ multiplex PCR, yet TCRdb's version contains in-frame clones alone and is incomplete. This table has about 69,000 clones, more than 70% appearing once. Sample: peripheral blood. The receptors were gathered from a human donor in a cohort sampled during active COVID-19.

The chain employs TRBV5-1 and TRBJ1-1; D is possibly TRBD1 (6 bases). Trimming removed 0 bases from V and 0 bases from J, with 6 bases in between. Germline V gene sequence: CDR1 SGHRS, CDR2 YFSETQ. The CDR3 runs to 14 residues. CDR3 nucleotides: TGCGCCAGCAGCTTGGGACAGGTGAACACTGAAGCTTTCTTT. Translated, it gives CASSLGQVNTEAFF.

The J gene is TRBJ2-5, the V gene TRBV30, with 14 bases matching TRBD2. Germline V CDR1 and CDR2: GTSNPN, SVGIG (reference sequence). V shed 4 bases, J shed 5 bases, and the junction held 15 bases outside the gene matches. This CDR3 contains 18 residues. CDR3 protein: CAWNVGRLAGGPWETQYF. CDR3 sequence (DNA): TGTGCCTGGAATGTGGGTAGACTAGCGGGGGGGCCGTGGGAGACCCAGTACTTC.

The chain has TRBV10-3 and TRBJ1-4; maybe TRBD1 (5 bases). Trimming pared 0 bases from V and 13 bases from J, leaving 12 bases between. The CDR3 spans 13 residues. Germline-derived CDR1 and CDR2 are ENHRY and SYGVKD. The CDR3 DNA reads as TGTGCCATCAGTGAGTCGGGAAGTAGGGGACTGTTTTTT. Protein sequence: CAISESGSRGLFF.

This sequence joins TRBV9 and TRBJ2-2; 10 positions agree with TRBD2. Trimming took 0 bases from V and 8 from J; bases not matched to a gene: 1. The CDR3 is 14 amino acids. Germline assignment: CDR1 SGDLS and CDR2 YYNGEE. CDR3 DNA sequence: TGTGCCAGCAGCGTAGTGACTAGCGGGGGGGAGCTGTTTTTT. Encoded protein: CASSVVTSGGELFF.

This rearrangement joins TRBV7-6 to TRBJ2-2; D perhaps matches TRBD1 (6 bases). CDR1 and CDR2 from the germline V gene are SGHVS and FNYEAQ. The CDR3 is 15 residues long. V lost 5 bases and J lost 0, with 10 bases in between. In nucleotides, the CDR3 is TGTGCCAGCAGCATTGGACAGTCGAACACCGGGGAGCTGTTTTTT. This encodes CASSIGQSNTGELFF.

This rearrangement joins TRBV7-2 to TRBJ2-4; 7 bases match TRBD1. This CDR3 has 16 residues. Unmatched junction bases numbered 8, after V lost 5 bases and J lost 1 base. From germline, CDR1 is SGHTA and CDR2 FQGNSA. CDR3 protein: CASSPQGVSAKNIQYF. The CDR3 bases are TGTGCCAGCAGCCCCCAGGGGGTTTCGGCCAAAAACATTCAGTACTTC.

The chain is built from TRBV6-1 and TRBJ2-1, with 11 bases identical to TRBD1. The germline gives CDR1 MNHNS, CDR2 SASEGT. The CDR3 covers 16 residues. With V trimmed by 0 bases and J by 9 bases, 7 bases remained unmatched. The CDR3 loop is CASSEARTGGFTEQFF. CDR3 DNA: TGTGCCAGCAGTGAAGCTCGGACAGGGGGCTTTACTGAGCAGTTCTTC.

This chain joins TRBV7-8 and TRBJ2-7; possibly TRBD1 for D (5 bases). The CDR3 runs to 11 residues. Germline assignment: CDR1 SGHVS and CDR2 FQNEAQ. V lost 1 base, J lost 9 bases, and 7 bases lay in between. CDR3 DNA: TGTGCCAGCAGCTTAGGACAGCTGCAGTACTTC. Encoded protein: CASSLGQLQYF.

The chain links TRBV28 to TRBJ1-2; the D is unclear. Trimming shortened V by 2 bases and J by 4 bases, and 8 bases separated the two germline ends. From germline, CDR1 is MDHEN and CDR2 SYDVKM. This CDR3 comprises 13 residues. The DNA for the CDR3 is TGTGCCAGCAGTTTACAGGTGGTCTATGGCTACACCTTC. Translated: CASSLQVVYGYTF.

This clone was seen a handful of times. The CDR3 DNA reads TGTGCCAGCAGCCCCGATCGGCCAGCGGGGGGGAGGATTGCCAAAAACATTCAGTACTTC. Translated, it gives CASSPDRPAGGRIAKNIQYF. The chain links TRBV3-1 (or the pseudogene TRBV3-2) to TRBJ2-4; 10 nucleotides align to TRBD2. The germline V gene has CDR1 LGHDT and CDR2 YNNKEL (reference sequence). The trim removed 4 bases at V and 1 base at J, leaving 16 bases unmatched. CDR3 size: 20 residues.

This sequence joins TRBV28 and TRBJ2-1; 16 positions match TRBD2. The V and J ends lost 2 bases and 12 bases, in that order; junction bases with no gene match: 4. Per germline, CDR1 MDHEN and CDR2 SYDVKM. This CDR3 is built from 15 residues. In nucleotides, the CDR3 is TGTGCCAGCAGTTTAATCGGGACTAGCGGGAGGGCGCAGTTCTTC. Protein sequence: CASSLIGTSGRAQFF.

The chain carries TRBV19 and TRBJ2-2; D unresolved. Trimming cost V 3 bases and J 9 bases, with 5 bases left between them. CDR3 length: 11 amino acids. The germline gives CDR1 LNHDA, CDR2 SQIVND (reference sequence). CDR3 region: CASSIFRELFF. CDR3 nucleotides: TGTGCCAGTAGTATCTTTAGGGAGCTGTTTTTT.

This clone has a count of ten or more. The chain uses TRBV28 and TRBJ1-1, with 10 bases identical to TRBD1. The CDR3 has 19 residues. The ends lost 7 bases at V and 2 bases at J; junction bases unmatched: 19. The germline V gene has CDR1 MDHEN and CDR2 SYDVKM. The CDR3 region is CASIPSGTGVTGENTEAFF. In nucleotides, the CDR3 is TGTGCCAGCATACCTTCCGGGACAGGGGTAACAGGGGAAAACACTGAAGCTTTCTTT.

This clone was counted a few times. CDR3 protein: CASSLRGVGYTF. CDR3 sequence (DNA): TGTGCCAGCTCTCTCCGGGGGGTGGGCTACACCTTC. The chain uses TRBV27 and TRBJ1-2, with a tentative D call TRBD1 (5 bases). The CDR3 spans 12 residues. CDR1 is MNHEY and CDR2 is SMNVEV in the germline V gene (reference sequence). V lost 8 bases to trimming and J lost 8 bases, with 15 bases between them.

The J gene is TRBJ2-2, the V gene TRBV28; D might be TRBD1 (6 bases). Germline V gene sequence: CDR1 MDHEN, CDR2 SYDVKM. The V end was cut by 3 bases, the J end by 5 bases, with 13 bases between. The CDR3 is 15 amino acids. The CDR3 is CASSFLQGRTGELFF. The CDR3 DNA follows: TGTGCCAGCAGTTTCTTACAGGGCCGAACCGGGGAGCTGTTTTTT. The full variable domain, in which reference TRBV28 and TRBJ2-2 provide the parts outside the CDR3, is DVKVTQSSRYLVKRTGEKVFLECVQDMDHENMFWYRQDPGLGLRLIYFSYDVKMKEKGDIPEGYSVSREKKERFSLILESASTNQTSMYLCASSFLQGRTGELFFGEGSRLTVL.

The genes are TRBV6-5 and TRBJ2-2; 9 nucleotides align to TRBD2. The V gene end was trimmed by 3 bases and the J gene end by 5 bases; junction bases not matched to a gene: 4. There are 15 residues in the CDR3. CDR1 and CDR2 (germline): MNHEY, SVGAGI. CDR3 sequence: CASSYIAGVTGELFF. In nucleotides, the CDR3 is TGTGCCAGCAGTTATATAGCGGGGGTAACCGGGGAGCTGTTTTTT.

This clone was seen a few times. The chain carries TRBV21-1 and TRBJ1-6; the DNA was not compared with TRBD1, the D call given in the table. TRBV21-1 is listed as a pseudogene. CDR3 size: 14 residues. The CDR3 here is CASSPGQQNSPLHF. CDR3 DNA: TGTGCCAGCTCCCCGGGACAGCAAAATTCACCCCTCCACTTT.

Only a few counts were recorded for this clone. The chain combines TRBV28 with TRBJ1-1, with D maybe TRBD1 (6 bases). This CDR3 region has 14 residues. Germline V lookup: CDR1 MDHEN, CDR2 SYDVKM. Between the trimmed V and J ends, which lost 7 bases and 0 bases, there was a span of 12 bases. CDR3 coding DNA: TGTGCCAGCACTGGGGGCGCCATGAACACTGAAGCTTTCTTT. It specifies CASTGGAMNTEAFF.

This chain connects TRBV2 to TRBJ1-4, with TRBD1 matching 7 bases. V was clipped by 2 bases and J by 6 bases; unmatched bases: 6. The CDR3 is 15 amino acids. Germline CDR1 SNHLY, CDR2 FYNNEI. The CDR3 nucleotides read TGTGCCAGCAGTGAATTGGGGACAGAGTATGAAAAACTGTTTTTT. It yields the protein CASSELGTEYEKLFF.

V is TRBV5-6 and J is TRBJ1-1; D is uncertain. The CDR3 runs 13 residues. CDR1 and CDR2 (germline): SGHDT, YYEEEE. V lost 3 bases and J lost 1, with 7 bases in between. Here the CDR3 reads CASSYQANTEAFF. The CDR3 nucleotides are TGTGCCAGCAGCTACCAAGCGAACACTGAAGCTTTCTTT.

V usage is TRBV11-1 and J usage is TRBJ2-3; D may be TRBD1 (5 bases). Trimming shortened V by 4 bases and J by 6 bases, and 14 bases separated the two germline ends. The CDR3 contains 14 residues. The germline CDR1 and CDR2 sequences are SGHAT and FQDESV (reference sequence). This CDR3 reads CASSYGQDGDTQYF. The CDR3 DNA reads as TGTGCCAGCAGCTACGGACAAGACGGGGATACGCAGTATTTT.

The chain joins TRBV6-5 to TRBJ1-2, with D possibly being TRBD1 (5 bases). The V and J ends lost 3 bases and 2 bases respectively, with 7 bases between them. Per germline, CDR1 MNHEY and CDR2 SVGAGI. The CDR3 consists of 13 residues. CDR3 residues: CASSYQGNYGYTF. The CDR3 DNA follows: TGTGCCAGCAGTTATCAGGGCAACTATGGCTACACCTTC.

The genes are TRBV28 and TRBJ2-1, with a tentative D call TRBD1 (6 bases). In germline, CDR1 is MDHEN, CDR2 SYDVKM. V shed 5 bases and J shed 3 bases, with 8 bases lying between them. The CDR3 sequence is 13 residues long. The CDR3 DNA is TGTGCCAGCAGTGTAGGGGGCTACAATGAGCAGTTCTTC. Translating it yields CASSVGGYNEQFF.

The genes are TRBV28 and TRBJ2-7, with TRBD1 matching over 10 bases. CDR1 MDHEN and CDR2 SYDVKM come from the germline V gene. The V gene end was trimmed by 4 bases and the J gene end by 2 bases; junction bases not matched to a gene: 5. This CDR3 contains 15 residues. CDR3 loop: CASSSPGQGAYEQYF. Written as DNA, the CDR3 is TGTGCCAGCAGTTCGCCCGGACAGGGGGCCTACGAGCAGTACTTC.

The J gene is TRBJ2-5, the V gene TRBV10-3, with 7 bases fitting TRBD2. CDR3 length equals 14 residues. CDR1 is ENHRY, CDR2 SYGVKD, per germline. Losses at the gene ends were 3 bases for V and 5 bases for J; bases not matched to a gene: 6. The CDR3 DNA reads as TGTGCCATCAGTGATTCGAAGGGAGGGGAGACCCAGTACTTC. Amino acid sequence: CAISDSKGGETQYF.

The table lists this clone with a few counts. The CDR3 DNA sequence: TGTGCCAGCAGTGAAGCGCTTTGGGCAGGGGGCGATCAGCCCCAGCATTTT. It codes for CASSEALWAGGDQPQHF. V is TRBV2 and J is TRBJ1-5, with 8 bases lining up with TRBD1. The J segment lost 5 bases and the V segment lost 0 bases, leaving 9 bases of the junction unmatched. Germline CDR1 is SNHLY and CDR2 is FYNNEI. The length of the CDR3 is 17 residues.